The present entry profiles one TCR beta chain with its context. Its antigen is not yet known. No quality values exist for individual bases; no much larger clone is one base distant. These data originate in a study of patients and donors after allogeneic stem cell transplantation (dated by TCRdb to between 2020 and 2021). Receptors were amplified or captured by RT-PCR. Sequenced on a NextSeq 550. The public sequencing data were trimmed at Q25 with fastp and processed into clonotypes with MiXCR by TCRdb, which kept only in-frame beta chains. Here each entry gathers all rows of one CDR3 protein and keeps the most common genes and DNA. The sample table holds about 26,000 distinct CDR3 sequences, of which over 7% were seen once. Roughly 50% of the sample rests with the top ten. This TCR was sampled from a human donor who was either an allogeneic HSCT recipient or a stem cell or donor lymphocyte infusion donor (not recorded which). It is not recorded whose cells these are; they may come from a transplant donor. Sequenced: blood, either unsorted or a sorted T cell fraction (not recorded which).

The CDR3 reads CAIRGSTTGELFF. The sequenced DNA is TGTGCCATAAGGGGTTCCACCACCGGGGAGCTGTTTTTT. This sequence uses TRBV13 and TRBJ2-2; the D gene is possibly TRBD1, with 5 bases matching. CDR1 and CDR2, per the germline V gene (reference sequence), are PRHDT and FYEKMQ. At the junction V is shortened by 10 bases and J by 4 bases, with 13 bases in between. Taken from cysteine to phenylalanine, the CDR3 has 13 residues. Only the CDR3 DNA stays, 39 bases, in frame from base 1.